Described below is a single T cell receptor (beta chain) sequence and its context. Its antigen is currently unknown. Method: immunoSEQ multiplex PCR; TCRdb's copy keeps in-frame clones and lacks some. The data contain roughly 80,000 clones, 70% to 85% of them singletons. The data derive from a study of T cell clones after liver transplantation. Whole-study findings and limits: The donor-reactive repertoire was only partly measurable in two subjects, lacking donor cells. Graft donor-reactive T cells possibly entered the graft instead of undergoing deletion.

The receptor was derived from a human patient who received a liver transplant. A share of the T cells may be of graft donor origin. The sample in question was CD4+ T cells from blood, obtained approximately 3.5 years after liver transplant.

The CDR3 loop reads CASSTPGGLAGVVYNEQFF. In nucleotides, the CDR3 is TGTGCCAGTAGTACGCCCGGGGGACTAGCGGGAGTCGTCTACAATGAGCAGTTCTTC. The chain employs TRBV19 and TRBJ2-1, with 14 bases that match TRBD2. With 4 bases clipped from V and 3 bases from J, the junction kept 11 bases outside the gene matches. Germline V gene sequence: CDR1 LNHDA, CDR2 SQIVND (reference sequence). The CDR3 is 19 residues long.